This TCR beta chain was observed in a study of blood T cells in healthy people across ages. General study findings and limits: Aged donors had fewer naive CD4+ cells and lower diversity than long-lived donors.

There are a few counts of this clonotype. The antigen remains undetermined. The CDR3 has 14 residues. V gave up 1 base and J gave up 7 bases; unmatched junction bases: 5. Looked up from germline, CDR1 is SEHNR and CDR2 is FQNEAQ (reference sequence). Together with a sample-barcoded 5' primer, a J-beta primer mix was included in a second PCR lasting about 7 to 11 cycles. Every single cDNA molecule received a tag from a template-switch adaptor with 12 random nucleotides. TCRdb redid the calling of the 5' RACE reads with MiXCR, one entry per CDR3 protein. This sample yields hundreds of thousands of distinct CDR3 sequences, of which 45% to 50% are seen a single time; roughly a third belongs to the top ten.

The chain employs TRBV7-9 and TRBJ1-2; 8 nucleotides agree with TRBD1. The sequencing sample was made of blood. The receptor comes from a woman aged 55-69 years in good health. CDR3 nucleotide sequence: TGTGCCAGCAGCTTAGGCCAGGGGGCGATTGGCTACACCTTC. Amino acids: CASSLGQGAIGYTF.